These T cell receptor beta chains were read from a single sample in a study of cytomegalovirus exposure and HLA in healthy donors. Produced via immunoSEQ multiplex PCR; TCRdb's table is partial and in-frame only. In total, the table holds 80,000 to 95,000 clones. The material sequenced was PBMCs. Source of these receptors: a woman aged 25-40 years in good health and CMV-seronegative. Each CDR3 is given with its conserved first and last residue. Each record gives: D gene, V gene, J gene, CDR3 DNA, CDR3 protein. The D gene is left open where the match is weak.

D: NA
V: TRBV15
J: TRBJ2-1
DNA: TGTGCCACCAGCAGAGATCGGGGTGAGGCGAATCTGTTCTTC
CDR3: CATSRDRGEANLFF

D: NA
V: TRBV6-1
J: TRBJ1-2
DNA: TGTGCCAGCACACCCCGTCGGGAGACTAACTATGGCTACACCTTC
CDR3: CASTPRRETNYGYTF

D: TRBD2
V: TRBV7-2
J: TRBJ2-3
DNA: TGTGCCAGCAGCCTCTTTGTTGGCGCGGGAGGTACAGATACGCAGTATTTT
CDR3: CASSLFVGAGGTDTQYF

D: TRBD2
V: TRBV4-1
J: TRBJ2-1
DNA: TGCGCCAGCAGCAAGGGACTAGCGGGAGTCGACAATGAGCAGTTCTTC
CDR3: CASSKGLAGVDNEQFF

D: NA
V: TRBV6-1
J: TRBJ2-7
DNA: TGTGCCAGCAGGGCGCAGGGGACAATAGGCGAGCAGTACTTC
CDR3: CASRAQGTIGEQYF

D: NA
V: TRBV18
J: TRBJ1-3
DNA: TGTGCCAGCTCACCGTCAGGACTCTCTGGGAACACCATATATTTT
CDR3: CASSPSGLSGNTIYF

D: NA
V: TRBV6-1
J: TRBJ1-1
DNA: TGTGCCAGCAGTGAAGCCGGTCGCCAAGCTTTCTTT
CDR3: CASSEAGRQAFF

D: NA
V: TRBV30
J: TRBJ1-1
DNA: TGTGCCTGGAGTCTCAGGGGCGTGAACACTGAAGCTTTCTTT
CDR3: CAWSLRGVNTEAFF

D: NA
V: TRBV5-1
J: TRBJ1-1
DNA: TGCGCCAGCAGCTTGGCCGAGGGATCTGAAGCTTTCTTT
CDR3: CASSLAEGSEAFF

D: TRBD1
V: TRBV7-6
J: TRBJ1-4
DNA: TGTGCCAGCAGCTTAGCCTCCGGGACAGGGGGTGAAAAACTGTTTTTT
CDR3: CASSLASGTGGEKLFF

D: NA
V: TRBV5-4
J: TRBJ2-3
DNA: TGTGCCAGCAGCTTGGCCCGAGATACGCAGTATTTT
CDR3: CASSLARDTQYF

D: TRBD2
V: TRBV5-1
J: TRBJ2-2
DNA: TGCGCCAGCAGTCAAGAGACTAGCGCGCTCACCGGGGAGCTGTTTTTT
CDR3: CASSQETSALTGELFF

D: NA
V: TRBV5-4
J: TRBJ2-7
DNA: TGTGCCAGCAGCAAACAGGGCTACGAGCAGTACTTC
CDR3: CASSKQGYEQYF

D: NA
V: TRBV2
J: TRBJ1-5
DNA: TGTGCCAGCAGTGAAGGCGGCAATCAGCCCCAGCATTTT
CDR3: CASSEGGNQPQHF

D: TRBD1
V: TRBV29-1
J: TRBJ2-2
DNA: TGCAGCGTCCGGGGGGGACAGGGGCCGAACACCGGGGAGCTGTTTTTT
CDR3: CSVRGGQGPNTGELFF

D: TRBD1
V: TRBV6-5
J: TRBJ1-2
DNA: TGTGCCAGCAGTAAAGACAGGGGGCGCAGACAGTACACCTTC
CDR3: CASSKDRGRRQYTF

D: NA
V: TRBV4-1
J: TRBJ2-1
DNA: TGCGCCAGCAGCCAAGCTGGGGCCATCTCCTACAATGAGCAGTTCTTC
CDR3: CASSQAGAISYNEQFF

D: NA
V: TRBV19
J: TRBJ1-2
DNA: TGTGCCAGTAGTCAAAGACAGAACTATGGCTACACCTTC
CDR3: CASSQRQNYGYTF

D: NA
V: TRBV19
J: TRBJ2-7
DNA: TGTGCCAGTAGTAGCGGAGAGAACTACGAGCAGTACTTC
CDR3: CASSSGENYEQYF

D: NA
V: TRBV2
J: TRBJ1-1
DNA: TGTGCCAGCAGTGATGGGACACTTAACACTGAAGCTTTCTTT
CDR3: CASSDGTLNTEAFF

D: NA
V: TRBV5-1
J: TRBJ1-1
DNA: TGCGCCAGCAGCTTAGGGCAGGGCCTGAACACTGAAGCTTTCTTT
CDR3: CASSLGQGLNTEAFF

D: NA
V: TRBV4-1
J: TRBJ1-2
DNA: TGCGCCAGCAGCCAATTGGGAGGAGCGGGCGGCTACACCTTC
CDR3: CASSQLGGAGGYTF

D: TRBD2
V: TRBV6-5
J: TRBJ2-1
DNA: TGTGCCACCTATACTAGCGGGAGTAAAAATGAGCAGTTCTTC
CDR3: CATYTSGSKNEQFF

D: TRBD2
V: TRBV27
J: TRBJ2-2
DNA: TGTGCCAGCAGTTCGACTAGCGGGAGGGCCAACACCGGGGAGCTGTTTTTT
CDR3: CASSSTSGRANTGELFF

D: TRBD2
V: TRBV5-4
J: TRBJ2-1
DNA: TGTGCCAGCAGCTCCGGGACTAGCGGGGTGGATGAGCAGTTCTTC
CDR3: CASSSGTSGVDEQFF

D: NA
V: TRBV19
J: TRBJ1-1
DNA: TGTGCCAGTAGTGCGGGGGGGTGGAACACTGAAGCTTTCTTT
CDR3: CASSAGGWNTEAFF